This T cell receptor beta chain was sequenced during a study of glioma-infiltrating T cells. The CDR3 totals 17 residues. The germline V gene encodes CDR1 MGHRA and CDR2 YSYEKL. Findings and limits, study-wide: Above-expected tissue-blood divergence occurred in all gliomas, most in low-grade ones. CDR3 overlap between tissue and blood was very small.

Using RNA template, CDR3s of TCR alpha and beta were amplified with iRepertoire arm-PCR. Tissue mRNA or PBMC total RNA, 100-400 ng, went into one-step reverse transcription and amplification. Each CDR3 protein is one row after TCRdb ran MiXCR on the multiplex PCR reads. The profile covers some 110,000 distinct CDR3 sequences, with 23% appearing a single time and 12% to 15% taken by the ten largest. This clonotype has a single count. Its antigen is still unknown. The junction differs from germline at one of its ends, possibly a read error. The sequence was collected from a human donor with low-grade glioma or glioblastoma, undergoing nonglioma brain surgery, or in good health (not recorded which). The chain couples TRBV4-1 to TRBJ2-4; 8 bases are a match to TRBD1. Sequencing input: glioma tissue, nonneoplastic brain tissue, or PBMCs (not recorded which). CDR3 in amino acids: CASSQAAGGAGKNVQYF. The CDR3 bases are TGCGCCAGCAGCCAAGCGGCAGGGGGCGCGGGCAAAAACGTTCAGTACTTC.